This entry is about one T cell receptor (beta chain). The data were obtained in a study of blood T cell repertoires in COVID-19. Study background: COVID-19 samples collected from the United States, Italy and Spain covered acute and convalescent phases.

TCRdb keeps only in-frame clones here, not all; method: immunoSEQ multiplex PCR. The repertoire includes 200,000 to 250,000 clones, 88% of them detected once, and over 15% sits in the top ten. In Seattle, patients joined the study during active infection and were tracked longitudinally. The CDR3 covers 15 residues. Germline lookup yields CDR1 LGHNA and CDR2 YSLEER. The V gene end was trimmed by 1 base and the J gene end by 1 base; junction bases not matched to a gene: 1. The J gene is TRBJ2-7, the V gene TRBV4-3; 10 nucleotides align to TRBD2. The origin of this receptor is a man aged 45-65 years with COVID-19, enrolled during active disease. Input material: peripheral blood. The CDR3 loop is CASSQVLAGSYEQYF. As DNA, the CDR3 is TGCGCCAGCAGCCAAGTACTAGCGGGGTCCTACGAGCAGTACTTC.